This T cell receptor (beta chain) was identified in a study of Tregs in tolerant kidney transplant recipients. Across the whole study: Sorting of CD4+CD25+CD127- cells followed 3-day belatacept mixed lymphocyte reactions, sometimes with roughly 5-day graft donor restimulation. Recipient cells were told from donor cells by antibody staining.

This clone was detected once. The antigen remains undetermined. CDR3 length: 11 amino acids. Germline V gene lookup returns CDR1 SNHLY and CDR2 FYNNEI. With 6 bases clipped from V and 7 bases from J, the junction kept 1 base outside the gene matches. Notes on the study in general: The most relevant donor-specific Treg TCRbeta repertoire apparently came from expansion with activated donor B cells. Findings come from small patient numbers and require larger validation.

Data came from immunoSEQ multiplex PCR; TCRdb stores just in-frame clones and leaves some out. This sample has approximately 44,000 clones; around 95% occur once, and the top ten carry around 0.35%. The rearrangement joins TRBV2 to TRBJ1-2, with 8 bases lining up with TRBD1. The sequence came from a human donor in good health. Sequencing used Tregs from blood cultured with allogeneic cells. The CDR3 region is CASRDRGGYTF. The CDR3, as DNA: TGTGCCAGCAGAGACAGGGGTGGCTACACCTTC.